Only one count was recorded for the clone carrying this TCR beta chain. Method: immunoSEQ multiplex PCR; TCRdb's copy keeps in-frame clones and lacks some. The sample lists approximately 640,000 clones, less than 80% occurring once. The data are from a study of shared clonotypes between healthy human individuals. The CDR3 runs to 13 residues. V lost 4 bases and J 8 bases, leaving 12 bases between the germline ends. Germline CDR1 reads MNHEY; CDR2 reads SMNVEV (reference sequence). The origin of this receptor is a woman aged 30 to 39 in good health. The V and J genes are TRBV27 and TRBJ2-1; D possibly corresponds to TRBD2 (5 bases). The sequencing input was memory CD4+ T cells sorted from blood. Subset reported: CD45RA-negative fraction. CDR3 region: CASSSREPDEQFF. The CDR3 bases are TGTGCCAGCAGTTCACGGGAACCCGATGAGCAGTTCTTC.